The rows below give T cell receptor beta chains drawn from one sample of a study of blood T cells in healthy people across ages. TCRdb analysed the 5' RACE reads with MiXCR anew, one entry per CDR3 protein. Among 1.4 million or so distinct CDR3 sequences listed, approximately 42% were seen once. The sample was blood. Receptor source: a woman aged 18-35 years in good health. Both conserved end residues are trimmed from each CDR3. The order of the fields is V gene, J gene, CDR3 protein.

>TRBV3-1|TRBJ2-6
ASSQPTDRDPPGANVLT
>TRBV18|TRBJ1-1
ASSPLQGARGTNTEAF
>TRBV27|TRBJ1-1
ASSRESLNTEAF
>TRBV6-1|TRBJ2-3
ASSKRREVGDTQY
>TRBV3-1|TRBJ2-1
ASSQEVGTGIYNEQF
>TRBV27|TRBJ2-1
ASASSGYNEQF
>TRBV24-1|TRBJ2-7
ATSDTGTYGEQY
>TRBV6-5|TRBJ2-7
ASGRAPDEQY
>TRBV12-3/TRBV12-4|TRBJ2-7
ASTISGSYEQY
>TRBV29-1|TRBJ2-3
SALGDRGTDTQY
>TRBV25-1|TRBJ1-4
ASSDRANEKLF
>TRBV7-8|TRBJ2-7
ASSLVGEAYEQY
>TRBV20-1|TRBJ2-3
SAREPSRPADTQY
>TRBV4-2|TRBJ2-1
ASSLGQINEQF
>TRBV4-3|TRBJ2-2
ASSQDSQGNGELF
>TRBV7-2|TRBJ1-4
ASSLGTNEKLF
>TRBV4-3|TRBJ2-3
ASSQVGGAVDTQY
>TRBV11-2|TRBJ2-3
ASSSRTSGRVDTQY
>TRBV7-2|TRBJ2-7
ASSFMGHSYEQY
>TRBV7-2|TRBJ1-1
ASSREGQATGRGEAF
>TRBV28|TRBJ2-5
ASSSGGLETQY
>TRBV20-1|TRBJ2-1
SARDFIGRTYNEQF
>TRBV15|TRBJ1-5
ATSRGAGDSNQPQH
>TRBV7-9|TRBJ1-2
ASSLGTGARYGYT
>TRBV2|TRBJ2-5
ASSDPAGGAETQY
>TRBV27|TRBJ1-2
ASSVGPTRCGYT
>TRBV4-1|TRBJ1-5
ASSQVTRGQPQH
>TRBV5-6|TRBJ2-1
ASSLGPANEQF
>TRBV20-1|TRBJ2-3
STGQGTDTQY
>TRBV5-1|TRBJ2-1
ASSLVPENEQF
>TRBV6-2/TRBV6-3|TRBJ2-3
ASRTGLTQY
>TRBV7-3|TRBJ2-3
ASSLMGARGDTQY
>TRBV6-2/TRBV6-3|TRBJ2-3
ASSYSRLSSTDTQY
>TRBV10-3|TRBJ2-7
ATRSASSYTYEQY
>TRBV27|TRBJ2-7
ASSLTGFSSYGQY
>TRBV29-1|TRBJ1-5
SVSTLDSNQPQH
>TRBV7-6|TRBJ2-5
ASSKAGWTARGTQY
>TRBV20-1|TRBJ1-1
SASQTGPNTEAF
>TRBV7-2|TRBJ2-7
ASSPGQLYYEQY
>TRBV6-2/TRBV6-3|TRBJ1-5
ASSYTGVRKYSNQPQH
>TRBV12-5|TRBJ1-5
ASGLVFGQEHQPQH
>TRBV5-6|TRBJ2-7
ASSYVDRNYEQY
>TRBV20-1|TRBJ2-7
SAPLLGRLVGEQY
>TRBV10-3|TRBJ2-1
AISESVGGRENEQF
>TRBV6-1|TRBJ1-2
ASSEPGTGYYGYT
>TRBV28|TRBJ1-6
ASSLSTGAGSPLH
>TRBV12-3/TRBV12-4|TRBJ1-5
ASSLAGARNQPQH
>TRBV9|TRBJ2-1
ASSALGGYNEQF